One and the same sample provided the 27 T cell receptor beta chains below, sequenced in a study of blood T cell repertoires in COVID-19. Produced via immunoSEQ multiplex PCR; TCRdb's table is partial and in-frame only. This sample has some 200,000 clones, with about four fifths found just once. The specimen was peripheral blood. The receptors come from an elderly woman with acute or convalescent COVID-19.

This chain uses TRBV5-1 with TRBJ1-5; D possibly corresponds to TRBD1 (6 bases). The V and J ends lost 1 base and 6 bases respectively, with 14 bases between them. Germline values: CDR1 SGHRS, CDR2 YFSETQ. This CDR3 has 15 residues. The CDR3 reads CASSLRSGAGQPQHF. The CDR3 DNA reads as TGCGCCAGCAGCTTGAGGTCAGGGGCGGGTCAGCCCCAGCATTTT.

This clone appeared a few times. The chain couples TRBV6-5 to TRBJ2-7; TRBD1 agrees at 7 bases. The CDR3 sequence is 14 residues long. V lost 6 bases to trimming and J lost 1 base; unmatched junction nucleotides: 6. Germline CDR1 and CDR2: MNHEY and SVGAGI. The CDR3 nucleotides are TGTGCCAGCAGGCTACAGGGGTCGTCCTACGAGCAGTACTTC. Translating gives CASRLQGSSYEQYF.

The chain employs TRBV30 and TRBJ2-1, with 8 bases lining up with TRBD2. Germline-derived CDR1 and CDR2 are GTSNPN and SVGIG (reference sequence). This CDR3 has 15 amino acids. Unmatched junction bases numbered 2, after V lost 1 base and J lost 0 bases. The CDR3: CAWSGLAGSYNEQFF. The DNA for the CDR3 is TGTGCCTGGAGTGGTCTAGCGGGCTCCTACAATGAGCAGTTCTTC. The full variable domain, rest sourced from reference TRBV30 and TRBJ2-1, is SQTIHQWPATLVQPVGSPLSLECTVEGTSNPNLYWYRQAAGRGLQLLFYSVGIGQISSEVPQNLSASRPQDRQFILSSKKLLLSDSGFYLCAWSGLAGSYNEQFFGPGTRLTVL.

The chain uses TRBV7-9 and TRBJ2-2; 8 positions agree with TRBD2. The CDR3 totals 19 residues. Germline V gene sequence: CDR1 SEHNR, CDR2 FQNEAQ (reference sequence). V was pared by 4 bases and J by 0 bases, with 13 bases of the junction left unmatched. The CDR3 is CASSSPRTSSSPNTGELFF. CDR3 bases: TGTGCCAGCAGCTCGCCGCGGACTAGCTCCTCCCCGAACACCGGGGAGCTGTTTTTT.

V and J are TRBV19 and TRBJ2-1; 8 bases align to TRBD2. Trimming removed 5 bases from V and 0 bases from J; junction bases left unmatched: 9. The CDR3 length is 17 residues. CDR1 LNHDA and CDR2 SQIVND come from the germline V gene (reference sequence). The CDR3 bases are TGTGCCAGTAGTTCCCGCAGCGGGGGATCCTCCTACAATGAGCAGTTCTTC. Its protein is CASSSRSGGSSYNEQFF.

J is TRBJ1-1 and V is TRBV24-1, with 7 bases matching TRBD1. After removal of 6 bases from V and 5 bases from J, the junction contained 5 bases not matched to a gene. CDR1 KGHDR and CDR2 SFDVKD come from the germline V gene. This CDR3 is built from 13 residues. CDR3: CATSLSGGTEAFF. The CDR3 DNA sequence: TGTGCCACCAGTTTATCAGGGGGGACTGAAGCTTTCTTT.

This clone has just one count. The CDR3 DNA follows: TGTGCCAGCAGCCAATCTTCGGGTTCCACCGGGGAGCTGTTTTTT. It is translated as CASSQSSGSTGELFF. The V and J genes are TRBV16 and TRBJ2-2; D is unclear. Trimming stripped 0 bases from V and 4 bases from J, with 9 bases between. The CDR3 spans 15 residues. Germline V gene lookup returns CDR1 KGHSY and CDR2 FQNENV.

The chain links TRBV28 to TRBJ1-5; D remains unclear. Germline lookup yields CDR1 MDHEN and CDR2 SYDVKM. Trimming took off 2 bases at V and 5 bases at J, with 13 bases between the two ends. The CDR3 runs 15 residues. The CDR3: CASSLSGVAHQPQHF. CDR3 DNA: TGTGCCAGCAGTTTAAGTGGGGTAGCGCATCAGCCCCAGCATTTT.

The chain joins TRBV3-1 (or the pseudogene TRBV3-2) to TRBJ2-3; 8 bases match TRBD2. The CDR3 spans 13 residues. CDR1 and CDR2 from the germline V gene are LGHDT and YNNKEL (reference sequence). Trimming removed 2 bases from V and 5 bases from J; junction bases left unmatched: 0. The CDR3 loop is CASSQREGDTQYF. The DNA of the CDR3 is TGTGCCAGCAGCCAACGGGAGGGAGATACGCAGTATTTT.

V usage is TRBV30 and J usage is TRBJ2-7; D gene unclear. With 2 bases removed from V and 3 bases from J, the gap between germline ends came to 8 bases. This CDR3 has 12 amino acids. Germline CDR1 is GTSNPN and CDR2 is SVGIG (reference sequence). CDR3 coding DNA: TGTGCCTGGAGTACTACGGTCTACGAGCAGTACTTC. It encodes CAWSTTVYEQYF.

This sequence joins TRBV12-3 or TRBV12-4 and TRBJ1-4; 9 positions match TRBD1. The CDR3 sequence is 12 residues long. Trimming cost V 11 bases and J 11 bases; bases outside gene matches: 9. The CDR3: CAAAGTGRKLFF. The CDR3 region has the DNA TGTGCCGCCGCGGGGACAGGGCGGAAACTGTTTTTT.

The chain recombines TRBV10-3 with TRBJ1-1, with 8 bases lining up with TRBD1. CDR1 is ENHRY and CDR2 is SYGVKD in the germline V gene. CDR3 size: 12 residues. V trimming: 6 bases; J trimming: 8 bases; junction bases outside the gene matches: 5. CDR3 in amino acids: CAISPGTGEAFF. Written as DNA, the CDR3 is TGTGCCATCAGCCCCGGGACAGGAGAAGCTTTCTTT.

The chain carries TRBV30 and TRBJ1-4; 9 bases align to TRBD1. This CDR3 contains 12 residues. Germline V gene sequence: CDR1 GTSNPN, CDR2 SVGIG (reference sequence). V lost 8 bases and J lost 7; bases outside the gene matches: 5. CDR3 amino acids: CARDREGEKLFF. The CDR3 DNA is TGTGCCCGGGACAGGGAGGGTGAAAAACTGTTTTTT.

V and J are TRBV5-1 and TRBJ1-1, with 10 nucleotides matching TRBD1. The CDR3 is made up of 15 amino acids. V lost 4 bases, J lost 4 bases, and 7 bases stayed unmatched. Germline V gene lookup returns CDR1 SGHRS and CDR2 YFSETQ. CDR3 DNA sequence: TGCGCCAGCAGCCCCGAGACAGGGGGCACCACTGAAGCTTTCTTT. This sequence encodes CASSPETGGTTEAFF.

CDR3 sequence reads: CASSEFGSNQPQHF. The CDR3 bases are TGTGCCAGCAGTGAATTTGGCAGCAATCAGCCCCAGCATTTT. The chain has TRBV25-1 and TRBJ1-5; D unclear. The CDR3 has 14 residues. V was shortened by 1 base and J by 1 base, with 5 bases between the two germline ends. Per the germline V gene, CDR1 is MGHDK and CDR2 is SYGVNS.

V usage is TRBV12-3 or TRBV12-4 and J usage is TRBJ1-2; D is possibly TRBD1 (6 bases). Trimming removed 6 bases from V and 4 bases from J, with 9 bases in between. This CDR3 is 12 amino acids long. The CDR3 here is CASSRGGYGYTF. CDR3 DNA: TGTGCCAGCAGCCGAGGGGGCTATGGCTACACCTTC.

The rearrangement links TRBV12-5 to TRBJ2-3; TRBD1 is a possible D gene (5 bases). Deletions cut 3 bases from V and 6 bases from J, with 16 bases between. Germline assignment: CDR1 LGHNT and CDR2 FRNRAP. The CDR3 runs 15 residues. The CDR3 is CASGFQTVQADTQYF. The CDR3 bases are TGTGCTAGTGGTTTCCAGACAGTGCAGGCGGATACGCAGTATTTT.

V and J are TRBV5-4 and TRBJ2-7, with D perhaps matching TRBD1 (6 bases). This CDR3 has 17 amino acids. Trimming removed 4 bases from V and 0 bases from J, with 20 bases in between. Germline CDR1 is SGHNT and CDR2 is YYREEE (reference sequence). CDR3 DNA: TGTGCCAGCAGCCCGGACAGCATGCCCTCCAGCTCCTACGAGCAGTACTTC. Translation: CASSPDSMPSSSYEQYF.

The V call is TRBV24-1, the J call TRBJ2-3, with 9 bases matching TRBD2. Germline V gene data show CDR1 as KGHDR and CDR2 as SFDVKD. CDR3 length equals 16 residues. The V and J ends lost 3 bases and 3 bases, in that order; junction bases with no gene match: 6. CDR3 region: CATSDQAGLATDTQYF. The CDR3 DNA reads TGTGCCACCAGTGATCAGGCGGGACTAGCTACAGATACGCAGTATTTT.

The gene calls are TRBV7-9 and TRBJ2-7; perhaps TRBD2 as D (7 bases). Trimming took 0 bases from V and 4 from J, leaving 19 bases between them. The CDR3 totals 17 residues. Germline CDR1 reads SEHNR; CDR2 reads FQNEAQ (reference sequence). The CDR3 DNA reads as TGTGCCAGCAGCTTAGCGTTTCTTGGCAGGGGAGGGTACGAGCAGTACTTC. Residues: CASSLAFLGRGGYEQYF.

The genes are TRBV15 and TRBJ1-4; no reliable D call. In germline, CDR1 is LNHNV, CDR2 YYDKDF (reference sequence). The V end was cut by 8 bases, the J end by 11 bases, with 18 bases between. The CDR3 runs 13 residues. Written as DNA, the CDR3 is TGTGCCACCGGGCCAGCCCTGAATCTGAAACTGTTTTTT. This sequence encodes CATGPALNLKLFF. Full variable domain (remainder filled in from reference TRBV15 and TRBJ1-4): DAMVIQNPRYQVTQFGKPVTLSCSQTLNHNVMYWYQQKSSQAPKLLFHYYDKDFNNEADTPDNFQSRRPNTSFCFLDIRSPGLGDTAMYLCATGPALNLKLFFGSGTQLSVL.

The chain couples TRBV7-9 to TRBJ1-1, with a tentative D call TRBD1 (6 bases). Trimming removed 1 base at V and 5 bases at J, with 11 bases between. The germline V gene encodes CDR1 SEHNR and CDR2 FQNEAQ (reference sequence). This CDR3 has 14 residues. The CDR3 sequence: CASSLGTGLTEAFF. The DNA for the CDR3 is TGTGCCAGCAGCTTAGGAACAGGGCTTACTGAAGCTTTCTTT.

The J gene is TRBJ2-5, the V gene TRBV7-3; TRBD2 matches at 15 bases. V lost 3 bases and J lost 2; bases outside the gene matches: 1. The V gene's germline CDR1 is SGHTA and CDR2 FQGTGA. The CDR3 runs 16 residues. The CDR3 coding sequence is TGTGCCAGCAGCTTCGGACTAGCGGGAGGGCAAGAGACCCAGTACTTC. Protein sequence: CASSFGLAGGQETQYF. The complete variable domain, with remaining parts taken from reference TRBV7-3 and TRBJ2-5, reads GAGVSQTPSNKVTEKGKYVELRCDPISGHTALYWYRQSLGQGPEFLIYFQGTGAADDSGLPNDRFFAVRPEGSVSTLKIQRTERGDSAVYLCASSFGLAGGQETQYFGPGTRLLVL.

The CDR3 coding sequence is TGTGCCAGCAGTTGGGTGACAGGGGCGCAAGAGACCCAGTACTTC. Its protein is CASSWVTGAQETQYF. This chain uses TRBV27 with TRBJ2-5, with 8 bases that match TRBD1. Trimming at V came to 4 bases and at J to 2 bases, leaving 6 bases not matched to a gene. The CDR3 extends over 15 amino acids. The germline gives CDR1 MNHEY, CDR2 SMNVEV (reference sequence).

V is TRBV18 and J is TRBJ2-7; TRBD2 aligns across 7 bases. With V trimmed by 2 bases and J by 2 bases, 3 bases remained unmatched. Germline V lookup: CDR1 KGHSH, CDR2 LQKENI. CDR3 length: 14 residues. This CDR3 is CASSPAGATYEQYF. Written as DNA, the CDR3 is TGTGCCAGCTCACCAGCGGGAGCGACCTACGAGCAGTACTTC.

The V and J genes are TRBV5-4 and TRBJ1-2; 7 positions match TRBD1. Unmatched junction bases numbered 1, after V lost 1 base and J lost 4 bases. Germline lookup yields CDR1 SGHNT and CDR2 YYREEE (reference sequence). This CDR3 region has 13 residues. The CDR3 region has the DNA TGTGCCAGCAGCTTGCGACAGGGCTATGGCTACACCTTC. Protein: CASSLRQGYGYTF.

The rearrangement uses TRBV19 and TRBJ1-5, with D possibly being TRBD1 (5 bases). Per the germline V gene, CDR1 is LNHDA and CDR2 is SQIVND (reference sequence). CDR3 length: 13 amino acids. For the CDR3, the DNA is TGTTCATCTGGGAAGGGGAGCAATCAGCCCCAGCATTTT. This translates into CSSGKGSNQPQHF.